A selection of T cell receptor beta chains follows, all from one sample in a study of spatial heterogeneity in lung cancer. TCRdb processed the 5' RACE reads anew with MiXCR; each CDR3 protein has one entry. The sample has approximately 7,600 distinct CDR3 sequences; around 15% are singletons. The source material was lung tumor tissue, sampled at surgery. These receptors were taken from a female donor with early-stage non-small cell lung cancer. CDR3s include the opening cysteine and the closing phenylalanine or tryptophan.

TRBJ1-2 | TRBV29-1 | CSVEEGGYGYTF
TRBJ1-4 | TRBV30 | CAFSADLTNEKLFF
TRBJ2-1 | TRBV6-7 | CATPGLAGGNEQFF
TRBJ2-3 | TRBV4-3 | CASSQDSVLEGADTQYF
TRBJ2-6 | TRBV7-3 | CASRGATSSGANVLTF
TRBJ2-1 | TRBV4-1 | CASSQRHSNEQFF
TRBJ1-5 | TRBV7-9 | CASSHGGQPQHF
TRBJ2-7 | TRBV7-8 | CASRLSPSAGAYEQYF
TRBJ1-5 | TRBV5-1 | CARQPRSLNQPQHF
TRBJ2-3 | TRBV15 | CATSRSLYAAGGPGGATDTQYF
TRBJ2-7 | TRBV7-9 | CASSPRPYEQYF
TRBJ2-5 | TRBV10-3 | CAISGQAQETQYF
TRBJ2-2 | TRBV12-3/TRBV12-4 | CASSKQGPGELFF
TRBJ1-1 | TRBV7-2 | CASRPTVGTEAFF
TRBJ2-1 | TRBV7-2 | CASSLLGGGLGDNEQFF
TRBJ2-7 | TRBV7-9 | CAFPEGGRIEARISRIYEQYF
TRBJ2-3 | TRBV10-3 | CAISSGTSGGLYTDTQYF
TRBJ2-5 | TRBV4-2 | CASSQGSVAWETQYF
TRBJ1-2 | TRBV28 | CASRGSGVGYGYTF
TRBJ1-1 | TRBV20-1 | CSARRGAFNTEAFF
TRBJ2-7 | TRBV9 | CASSVGDSAYEQYF
TRBJ1-2 | TRBV6-5 | CASRTGSYGYTF
TRBJ2-2 | TRBV2 | CASSLGPTGELFF
TRBJ2-1 | TRBV28 | CAITRAGGPRVPHRNEQFF
TRBJ1-3 | TRBV4-1 | CASSQEAWTEVTIYF
TRBJ2-7 | TRBV9 | CASSPHESGTGTYEQYF
TRBJ2-4 | TRBV19 | CASSEGTSGGLLAKNIQYF
TRBJ2-5 | TRBV20-1 | CSARPQETQYF
TRBJ2-1 | TRBV3-1 | CASSQAPGAPVEQFF
TRBJ1-1 | TRBV7-9 | CAGKRVFANTEAFF
TRBJ1-6 | TRBV5-1 | CASSLEGNNSPLHF
TRBJ2-4 | TRBV28 | CASRNQGANIQYF
TRBJ2-2 | TRBV12-3/TRBV12-4 | CASSSSSGTGELFF